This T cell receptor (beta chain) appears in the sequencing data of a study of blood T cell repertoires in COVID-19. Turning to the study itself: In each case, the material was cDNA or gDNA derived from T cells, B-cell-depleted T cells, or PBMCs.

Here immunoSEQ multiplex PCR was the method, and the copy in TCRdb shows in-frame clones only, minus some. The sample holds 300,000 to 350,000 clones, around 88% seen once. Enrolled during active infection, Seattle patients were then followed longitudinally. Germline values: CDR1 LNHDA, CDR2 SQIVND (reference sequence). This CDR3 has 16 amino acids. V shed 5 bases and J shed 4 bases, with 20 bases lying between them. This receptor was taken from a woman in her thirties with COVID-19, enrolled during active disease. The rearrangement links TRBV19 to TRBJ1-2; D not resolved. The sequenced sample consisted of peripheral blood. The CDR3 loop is CASSLSRLGSGYGYTF. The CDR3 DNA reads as TGTGCCAGTAGTCTTTCCCGCCTGGGTTCGGGCTATGGCTACACCTTC.